Listed below are T cell receptor beta chains from one sample, sequenced in a study of graft-versus-host responses after intestinal transplantation. TCRdb's copy holds only in-frame clones and misses some; the assay was immunoSEQ multiplex PCR. Among approximately 82,000 clones listed, around 92% were seen once. Antigens for these TCRs are unknown. This specimen was unstimulated CD4+ T cells sorted from spleen or lymph node cells, taken before intestinal transplant. These receptors were obtained from a human donor who received an intestinal transplant. The CDR3 runs from the conserved cysteine through the conserved F or W. The D gene is left open where the match is weak. Clone sizes are given selectively: once, few, many, or a class where the clone is expanded.

V gene,D gene,J gene,clone size,CDR3 DNA,CDR3 protein
TRBV30,TRBD1,TRBJ1-1,NA,TGTGCCTGGAATCGACAGGGGGCGGGGAACACTGAAGCTTTCTTT,CAWNRQGAGNTEAFF
TRBV30,NA,TRBJ2-1,NA,TGTGCCTGGAACAGGGATTTTTACAATGAGCAGTTCTTC,CAWNRDFYNEQFF
TRBV2,TRBD1,TRBJ2-3,NA,TGTGCCAGCAGTCGGGACAGATACACAGATACGCAGTATTTT,CASSRDRYTDTQYF
TRBV4-3,NA,TRBJ1-2,NA,TGCGCCAGCAGCCAAGATTGGTATAAGAGGGACTATGGCTACACCTTC,CASSQDWYKRDYGYTF
TRBV7-2,NA,TRBJ2-2,NA,TGTGCCAGCAGCTTCCGTGGGGCCGGTGGGGAGCTGTTTTTT,CASSFRGAGGELFF
TRBV30,NA,TRBJ1-1,NA,TGTGCCTGGAGGAGCCGGGGAAACACTGAAGCTTTCTTT,CAWRSRGNTEAFF
TRBV7-6,TRBD1,TRBJ1-6,NA,TGTGCCAGCAGCTTAAATCCAGCCGGGCAGGGGGGTTCACCCCTCCACTTT,CASSLNPAGQGGSPLHF
TRBV6-5,NA,TRBJ1-1,few,TGTGCCAGCAGTTATGCACTAGGCACTGAAGCTTTCTTT,CASSYALGTEAFF
TRBV6-5,TRBD1,TRBJ1-5,NA,TGTGCCAGCAGGGGGACAGGGGGCGAGAATCAACCCCAGCATTTT,CASRGTGGENQPQHF
TRBV30,NA,TRBJ1-2,NA,TGTGCCTGGATGCGGAAAGGAGCTAACTATGGCTACACCTTC,CAWMRKGANYGYTF
TRBV6-5,TRBD1,TRBJ2-3,NA,TGTGCCAGCAGTTACTCCCAGGGGGAGACAGATACGCAGTATTTT,CASSYSQGETDTQYF
TRBV7-9,TRBD1,TRBJ1-6,NA,TGTGCCAGCAGCTTTTTAGGGGCGACAGGGGTCTATAATTCACCCCTCCACTTT,CASSFLGATGVYNSPLHF
TRBV6-5,NA,TRBJ2-3,NA,TGTGCCAGCAGTTCTAGGACACAGTCAAATACGCAGTATTTT,CASSSRTQSNTQYF
TRBV7-9,TRBD1,TRBJ2-7,once,TGTGCCAGCAGCCCCACAAGGACAGGGGCTGGTTACGAGCAGTACTTC,CASSPTRTGAGYEQYF
TRBV7-9,NA,TRBJ2-7,NA,TGTGCCAGCAGCTTCGAGGGGGTAATGTACGAGCAGTACTTC,CASSFEGVMYEQYF
TRBV5-1,TRBD2,TRBJ2-1,NA,TGCGCCAGCAGCCCGGGGACTAGCGGGGGACTGAACAATGAGCAGTTCTTC,CASSPGTSGGLNNEQFF
TRBV5-4,NA,TRBJ2-3,NA,TGTGCCAGCAGCTTGGGAGGAACAGATACGCAGTATTTT,CASSLGGTDTQYF
TRBV12-5,NA,TRBJ1-1,NA,TGTGCTAGTGGTTTGGACAGTGACACTGAAGCTTTCTTT,CASGLDSDTEAFF
TRBV19,TRBD1,TRBJ1-1,NA,TGTGCCAGTAGTAAACAGGGGTTCACTGAAGCTTTCTTT,CASSKQGFTEAFF
TRBV4-3,TRBD1,TRBJ1-5,few,TGCGCCAGCAGCCAAGAGCGGGCAGGGGGGAATCAGCCCCAGCATTTT,CASSQERAGGNQPQHF
TRBV6-5,NA,TRBJ2-6,NA,TGTGCCAGCATGAGCTCTGGGGCCAACGTCCTGACTTTC,CASMSSGANVLTF
TRBV6-5,NA,TRBJ1-3,NA,TGTGCCAGCAGTTACCCAGGGGTTACGGGAAACACCATATATTTT,CASSYPGVTGNTIYF
TRBV5-5,NA,TRBJ2-4,NA,TGTGCCAGCAGCTTGGCCTCGACAGGAGCCAAAAACATTCAGTACTTC,CASSLASTGAKNIQYF
TRBV6-1,NA,TRBJ1-2,NA,TGTGCCAGCACGGTCCGGGGAAACTATGGCTACACCTTC,CASTVRGNYGYTF
TRBV6-6,NA,TRBJ2-3,NA,TGTGCCAGCAGGCCGACTAGCACAGATACGCAGTATTTT,CASRPTSTDTQYF
TRBV19,TRBD1,TRBJ1-6,NA,TGTGCCAGTAGTGGGGGGACAGATAATTCACCCCTCCACTTT,CASSGGTDNSPLHF
TRBV9,NA,TRBJ2-3,NA,TGTGCCAGCAGCGTAAACAGGATGGGGACAGATACGCAGTATTTT,CASSVNRMGTDTQYF